This T cell receptor beta chain was sequenced for a study of blood T cells in healthy people across ages. Whole-study findings and limits: Long-lived and aged donors differed, with more naive CD4+ cells and higher diversity in the long-lived. Estimates based on one million T cells were treated as lower bounds.

The CDR3 runs to 12 residues. Germline V gene lookup returns CDR1 MDHEN and CDR2 SYDVKM. J was trimmed by 5 bases and V by 9 bases; bases with no gene match: 3. This clonotype was found a few times. The antigen remains undetermined. Through a sample-barcoded 5' primer and a J-beta primer mix, a second PCR was run for about 7 to 12 cycles. Every cDNA molecule bore a tag from a template-switch adaptor containing 12 random nucleotides. TCRdb passed the 5' RACE reads through MiXCR, listing each CDR3 protein once. The top ten clones hold approximately 3.7% of a sample with over 500,000 distinct CDR3 sequences, 25% to 35% of them seen once. These same data were also listed under a study on T cells of mothers and their children. Turning to that study: The authors identified no persistent microchimeric T cell clones.

The sequenced sample consisted of blood. The source of this sequence is a boy aged 2 to 9 in good health. This chain uses TRBV28 with TRBJ1-4, with 7 positions matching TRBD1. Here the CDR3 DNA reads TGTGCCAGTAAACAGGGGAATGAAAAACTGTTTTTT. Amino acid sequence: CASKQGNEKLFF.